A single sample is the source of the 26 T cell receptor beta chains below, sequenced in a study of OX40 agonist ivuxolimab in advanced cancers. Libraries were prepared by immunoSEQ multiplex PCR; TCRdb keeps only in-frame clonotypes and omits some of them. The sample carries approximately 60,000 clones, roughly nine tenths recorded once. Sequencing was performed on CD4+ or CD8+ T cells sorted from blood, taken in a trial of the OX40 agonist ivuxolimab. Receptors originate from an adult with an advanced solid tumor such as melanoma, head and neck, liver or kidney cancer.

This clone showed up just a few times. This chain connects TRBV6-1 to TRBJ2-7; D is undetermined. There are 14 residues in the CDR3. Germline V CDR1 and CDR2: MNHNS, SASEGT. V was trimmed by 0 bases and J by 2 bases, leaving 8 bases between them. CDR3 nucleotide sequence: TGTGCCAGCAGTGAAGCGCGACCGCCCTACGAGCAGTACTTC. This gives the protein CASSEARPPYEQYF.

The chain has TRBV9 and TRBJ2-2; TRBD2 is a possible D gene (6 bases). CDR1 is SGDLS, CDR2 YYNGEE, per germline. The CDR3 extends over 15 amino acids. The V and J ends lost 0 bases and 3 bases respectively, with 9 bases between them. The CDR3 is CASSVGGTHTGELFF. In nucleotides, the CDR3 is TGTGCCAGCAGCGTAGGGGGGACTCACACCGGGGAGCTGTTTTTT.

The chain couples TRBV10-3 to TRBJ2-7; the D gene is possibly TRBD2 (6 bases). The CDR3 runs 14 residues. V shed 2 bases and J shed 7 bases, with 15 bases lying between them. The germline V gene encodes CDR1 ENHRY and CDR2 SYGVKD. In DNA form, the CDR3 reads TGTGCCATCAGTGAGGTTACGGCTAGCGAAGAGCAGTACTTC. Translation: CAISEVTASEEQYF.

As regards this clone: This CDR3 is also generated by other DNA sequences in the sample. The J gene is TRBJ1-3, the V gene TRBV9; D unresolved. This CDR3 comprises 14 residues. Germline V CDR1 and CDR2: SGDLS, YYNGEE. V lost 3 bases and J 0 bases, leaving 7 bases between the germline ends. Here the CDR3 DNA reads TGTGCCAGCAGCGATTTGAGCTCTGGAAACACCATATATTTT. It encodes CASSDLSSGNTIYF.

The J gene is TRBJ2-7, the V gene TRBV15; D unclear. V lost 3 bases and J 9 bases, leaving 9 bases between the germline ends. The CDR3 runs 11 residues. Germline V gives CDR1 LNHNV, CDR2 YYDKDF (reference sequence). The CDR3 region has the DNA TGTGCCACCAGCAGGTCTCTTAGGCAGTACTTC. Its protein product is CATSRSLRQYF.

The V call is TRBV6-6, the J call TRBJ2-5; 8 bases agree with TRBD1. Per the germline V gene, CDR1 is MNHNY and CDR2 is SVGAGI (reference sequence). Trimming removed 10 bases from V and 1 base from J; junction bases left unmatched: 8. This CDR3 is built from 14 residues. This chain's CDR3 is CAITTGGIQETQYF. CDR3 DNA: TGTGCCATCACTACAGGGGGAATCCAAGAGACCCAGTACTTC.

This chain joins TRBV7-9 and TRBJ2-7; 8 bases agree with TRBD2. This CDR3 contains 15 residues. V lost 5 bases, J lost 7 bases, and 13 bases stayed unmatched. Germline V lookup: CDR1 SEHNR, CDR2 FQNEAQ (reference sequence). In DNA, the CDR3 is TGTGCCAGCAGCCAGCAGGGAGCGGGGGCGGGGGAGCAGTACTTC. Encoded protein: CASSQQGAGAGEQYF.

The chain carries TRBV5-1 and TRBJ2-2; D remains ambiguous. The CDR3 consists of 14 residues. Germline V lookup: CDR1 SGHRS, CDR2 YFSETQ. The V gene lost 8 bases and the J gene lost 0 bases, with 11 bases spanning the gap. For the CDR3, the DNA is TGCGCCAGTTATCCGGATACGAACACCGGGGAGCTGTTTTTT. Protein: CASYPDTNTGELFF.

The chain employs TRBV5-1 and TRBJ1-1; TRBD1 matches 9 bases. Germline-derived CDR1 and CDR2 are SGHRS and YFSETQ. V lost 4 bases to trimming and J lost 4 bases; unmatched junction nucleotides: 2. This CDR3 is built from 13 residues. CDR3 bases: TGCGCCAGCAGCGCGGGACAGGGCACTGAAGCTTTCTTT. Its protein is CASSAGQGTEAFF.

This clone was counted between two and nine times. The chain joins TRBV6-6 to TRBJ2-2, with D maybe TRBD2 (5 bases). The V gene's germline CDR1 is MNHNY and CDR2 SVGAGI (reference sequence). Trimming took 7 bases from V and 2 from J, leaving 8 bases between them. This CDR3 has 13 amino acids. The CDR3 loop reads CASTRANTGELFF. CDR3 nucleotides: TGTGCCAGCACGAGGGCCAACACCGGGGAGCTGTTTTTT.

This chain links TRBV14 with TRBJ1-6, with D possibly being TRBD1 (6 bases). Germline-derived CDR1 and CDR2 are SGHDN and FVKESK. The CDR3 is made up of 12 amino acids. Trimming stripped 6 bases from V and 9 bases from J, with 9 bases between. CDR3 bases: TGTGCCAGCAGGGAGGGGGGTTCACCCCTCCACTTT. It specifies CASREGGSPLHF.

The chain links TRBV5-1 to TRBJ2-7; D is unresolved. The length of the CDR3 is 13 residues. In germline, CDR1 is SGHRS, CDR2 YFSETQ. The V end lost 0 bases, the J end lost 2 bases, and 6 bases lay between the germline ends. Here the CDR3 reads CASSLDGTYEQYF. The CDR3 nucleotides read TGCGCCAGCAGCTTGGACGGTACCTACGAGCAGTACTTC.

The chain couples TRBV5-3 to TRBJ2-7, with 7 bases fitting TRBD1. TRBV5-3 is an ORF; its function is uncertain. Trimming took 4 bases from V and 4 from J; bases not matched to a gene: 5. The CDR3 extends over 13 amino acids. The CDR3 coding sequence is TGTGCCAGAAGCCCGGACAGGTTTTACGAGCAGTACTTC. Protein sequence: CARSPDRFYEQYF.

The V gene is TRBV5-1, the J gene TRBJ2-7, with a weak D call TRBD2 (6 bases). The CDR3 covers 14 residues. V was shortened by 0 bases and J by 5 bases, with 12 bases between the two germline ends. The germline CDR1 and CDR2 sequences are SGHRS and YFSETQ. The CDR3 loop reads CASSLAGVTHEQYF. The CDR3 bases are TGCGCCAGCAGCTTGGCGGGGGTTACCCACGAGCAGTACTTC. Supplemented by reference TRBV5-1 and TRBJ2-7, the full variable domain reads KAGVTQTPRYLIKTRGQQVTLSCSPISGHRSVSWYQQTPGQGLQFLFEYFSETQRNKGNFPGRFSGRQFSNSRSEMNVSTLELGDSALYLCASSLAGVTHEQYFGPGTRLTVT.

Note on this clone: Mismatch with germline at one junction end may stem from a read error. This chain links TRBV7-7 with TRBJ1-1; no definite D call. The germline V gene has CDR1 SSHAT and CDR2 FNYEAQ (reference sequence). CDR3 length: 13 residues. CDR3 amino acids: CASSLVAGTEAFF. CDR3 DNA sequence: TGTGCTAGCAGCTTAGTTGCGGGGACTGAAGCTTTCTTT.

The rearrangement uses TRBV15 and TRBJ2-4, with D possibly matching TRBD2 (6 bases). Trimming removed 3 bases at V and 8 bases at J, with 17 bases between. The CDR3 loop spans 15 amino acids. CDR1 is LNHNV and CDR2 is YYDKDF in the germline V gene (reference sequence). The CDR3 nucleotides are TGTGCCACCAGCAGGGCCGGGACGGGAGTGGACATTCAGTACTTC. Amino acids: CATSRAGTGVDIQYF.

CDR3 sequence (DNA): TGTGCCAGCAGCTTAAGTAGTGTCGTATCCTACGAGCAGTACTTC. Its protein is CASSLSSVVSYEQYF. The genes are TRBV7-9 and TRBJ2-7; D ambiguous. The CDR3 consists of 15 residues. CDR1 and CDR2 (germline): SEHNR, FQNEAQ (reference sequence). The V and J ends lost 2 bases and 1 base respectively, with 12 bases between them.

About this clone: The same CDR3 arises from other DNA sequences in this sample as well. The rearrangement joins TRBV4-2 to TRBJ2-1, with 15 positions matching TRBD2. Germline loops: CDR1 LGHNA, CDR2 YNFKEQ. The trim removed 1 base at V and 7 bases at J, leaving 26 bases unmatched. The CDR3 totals 24 residues. The CDR3 DNA follows: TGTGCCAGCAGCCAAGGTCCGGGACAGGGGGAGATAGGACTAGCGGGAGGGCCAGTGAATGAGCAGTTCTTC. Amino acid sequence: CASSQGPGQGEIGLAGGPVNEQFF.

V is TRBV18 and J is TRBJ2-5; D not certain. There are 12 residues in the CDR3. CDR1 is KGHSH and CDR2 is LQKENI in the germline V gene. V gave up 5 bases and J gave up 0 bases, with 4 bases separating them. The CDR3 bases are TGTGCCAGCTCAGTGTACCAAGAGACCCAGTACTTC. Amino acids: CASSVYQETQYF. The complete variable domain, with remaining parts taken from reference TRBV18 and TRBJ2-5, reads NAGVMQNPRHLVRRRGQEARLRCSPMKGHSHVYWYRQLPEEGLKFMVYLQKENIIDESGMPKERFSAEFPKEGPSILRIQQVVRGDSAAYFCASSVYQETQYFGPGTRLLVL.

Of note for this clone: One end of the junction fails to match germline, which may point to a read error. This chain joins TRBV5-4 and TRBJ1-4; D unclear. This CDR3 is 13 amino acids long. Germline CDR1 is SGHNT and CDR2 is YYREEE (reference sequence). The CDR3: CASSLDGVGLGRF. The CDR3 DNA follows: TGTGCCAGCAGCTTGGATGGGGTAGGGCTGGGGAGGTTT. The full variable domain, its missing parts supplied by reference TRBV5-4 and TRBJ1-4, is ETGVTQSPTHLIKTRGQQVTLRCSSQSGHNTVSWYQQALGQGPQFIFQYYREEENGRGNFPPRFSGLQFPNYSSELNVNALELDDSALYLCASSLDGVGLGRFGSGTQLSVL.

This clone was picked up one time. V usage is TRBV7-9 and J usage is TRBJ2-7; 8 bases are a match to TRBD1. Losses at the gene ends were 2 bases for V and 3 bases for J; bases not matched to a gene: 6. The germline CDR1 and CDR2 sequences are SEHNR and FQNEAQ (reference sequence). The CDR3 has 15 residues. CDR3 residues: CASSLNGQGGYEQYF. CDR3 coding DNA: TGTGCCAGCAGCTTAAACGGACAGGGCGGCTACGAGCAGTACTTC.

The V call is TRBV11-3, the J call TRBJ2-2; D is unclear. The germline V gene has CDR1 SGHNT and CDR2 YENEEA. The CDR3 totals 15 residues. Trimming took off 1 base at V and 6 bases at J, with 12 bases between the two ends. The CDR3 sequence: CASSLVAGWPGELFF. The DNA of the CDR3 is TGTGCCAGCAGCTTAGTGGCCGGGTGGCCCGGGGAGCTGTTTTTT.

V and J are TRBV7-2 and TRBJ2-1; D remains ambiguous. The CDR3 contains 13 residues. CDR1 and CDR2 from the germline V gene are SGHTA and FQGNSA. Trimming pared 2 bases from V and 5 bases from J, leaving 7 bases between. This chain's CDR3 is CASSLRPDNEQFF. CDR3 bases: TGTGCCAGCAGCTTAAGACCCGACAATGAGCAGTTCTTC.

The gene calls are TRBV5-1 and TRBJ2-2, with D possibly TRBD1 on 5 matching bases. Trimming stripped 1 base from V and 4 bases from J, with 8 bases between. The V gene's germline CDR1 is SGHRS and CDR2 YFSETQ. The CDR3 length is 14 residues. The CDR3 DNA reads as TGCGCCAGCAGCTTGTCTAGGGGCACCGGGGAGCTGTTTTTT. It encodes CASSLSRGTGELFF.

The chain uses TRBV5-5 and TRBJ1-6; no clear D. Trimming took off 1 base at V and 10 bases at J, with 9 bases between the two ends. Germline V gene lookup returns CDR1 SGHKS and CDR2 YYEKEE (reference sequence). The CDR3 contains 13 residues. CDR3 protein: CASSLSHISPLHF. As DNA, the CDR3 is TGTGCCAGCAGCTTGTCGCATATCTCACCCCTCCACTTT. The whole variable domain, filled in from reference TRBV5-5 and TRBJ1-6, reads DAGVTQSPTHLIKTRGQQVTLRCSPISGHKSVSWYQQVLGQGPQFIFQYYEKEERGRGNFPDRFSARQFPNYSSELNVNALLLGDSALYLCASSLSHISPLHFGNGTRLTVT.

The V gene is TRBV6-6, the J gene TRBJ2-5; a possible D gene is TRBD1 (6 bases). With 4 bases removed from V and 5 bases from J, the gap between germline ends came to 17 bases. The CDR3 has 15 amino acids. CDR1 is MNHNY, CDR2 SVGAGI, per germline (reference sequence). The CDR3 here is CASSLGDTKSETQYF. The CDR3 bases are TGTGCCAGCAGTTTAGGGGACACCAAGAGCGAGACCCAGTACTTC.